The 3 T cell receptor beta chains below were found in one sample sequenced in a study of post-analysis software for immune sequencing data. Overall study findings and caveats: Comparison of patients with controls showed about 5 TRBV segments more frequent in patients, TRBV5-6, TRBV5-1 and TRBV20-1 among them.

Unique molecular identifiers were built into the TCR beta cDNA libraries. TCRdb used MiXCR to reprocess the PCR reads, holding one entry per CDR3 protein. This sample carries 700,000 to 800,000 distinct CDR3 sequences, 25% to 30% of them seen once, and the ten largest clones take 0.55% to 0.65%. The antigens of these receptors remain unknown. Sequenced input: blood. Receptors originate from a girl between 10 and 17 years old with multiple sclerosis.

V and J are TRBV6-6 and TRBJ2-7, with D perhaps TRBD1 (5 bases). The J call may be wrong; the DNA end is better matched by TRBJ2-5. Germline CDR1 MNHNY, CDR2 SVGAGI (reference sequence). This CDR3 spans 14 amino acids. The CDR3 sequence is CASGRQLLQETQYF. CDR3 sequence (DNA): TGTGCCAGCGGACGACAGTTGCTGCAAGAGACCCAGTACTTC.

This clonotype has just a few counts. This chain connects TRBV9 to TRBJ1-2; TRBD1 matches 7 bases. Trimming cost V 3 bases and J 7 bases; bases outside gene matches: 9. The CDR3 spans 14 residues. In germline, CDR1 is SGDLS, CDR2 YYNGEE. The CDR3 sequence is CASSEGDRDSGYTF. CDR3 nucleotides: TGTGCCAGCAGCGAAGGAGACAGGGACAGTGGCTACACCTTC.

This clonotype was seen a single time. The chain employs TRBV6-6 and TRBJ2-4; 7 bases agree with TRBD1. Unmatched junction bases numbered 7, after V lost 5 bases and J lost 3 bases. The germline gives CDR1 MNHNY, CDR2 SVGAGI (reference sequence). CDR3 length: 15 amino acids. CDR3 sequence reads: CASSPTGSGKNIQYF. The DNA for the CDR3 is TGTGCCAGCAGTCCGACAGGGTCGGGCAAAAACATTCAGTACTTC.